The 20 T cell receptor beta chains in this list originate from one sample, sequenced in a study of T cells in tumors after PD-1 blockade. Profiled with immunoSEQ multiplex PCR; TCRdb holds only in-frame clones, not every one. The sample carries about 33,000 clones, around 78% recorded once. The sample here was PBMCs, taken before anti-PD-1 treatment. These receptors all come from a human donor with basal cell carcinoma.

The table lists this clone with a count of one. This chain connects TRBV9 to TRBJ2-7; D is uncertain. This CDR3 has 14 amino acids. V shed 4 bases and J shed 4 bases, with 15 bases lying between them. Germline CDR1 and CDR2: SGDLS and YYNGEE. CDR3 in DNA: TGTGCCAGCAGCCCAAATGTTACTCCTTACGAGCAGTACTTC. Its translation: CASSPNVTPYEQYF.

The rearrangement links TRBV24-1 to TRBJ2-2, with 12 bases identical to TRBD2. CDR3 length: 16 residues. V lost 9 bases to trimming and J lost 6 bases; unmatched junction nucleotides: 10. In germline, CDR1 is KGHDR, CDR2 SFDVKD. The CDR3 protein is CATQTSGSRYAGELFF. The CDR3 DNA reads TGTGCCACCCAGACTAGCGGGAGCCGGTACGCCGGGGAGCTGTTTTTT.

This clone was counted only a few times. The V gene is TRBV2, the J gene TRBJ1-6; D gene ambiguous. CDR3 length: 14 amino acids. Germline CDR1 SNHLY, CDR2 FYNNEI. V dropped 6 bases and J dropped 9 bases, with 15 bases sitting between them. The CDR3 loop is CASRDGGLGSPLHF. In DNA, the CDR3 is TGTGCCAGCAGGGATGGAGGGTTAGGTTCACCCCTCCACTTT. The variable domain in full, with the rest retrieved from reference TRBV2 and TRBJ1-6, is EPEVTQTPSHQVTQMGQEVILRCVPISNHLYFYWYRQILGQKVEFLVSFYNNEISEKSEIFDDQFSVERPDGSNFTLKIRSTKLEDSAMYFCASRDGGLGSPLHFGNGTRLTVT.

V usage is TRBV2 and J usage is TRBJ1-5; D might be TRBD1 (6 bases). In germline, CDR1 is SNHLY, CDR2 FYNNEI. The ends were cut back, 6 bases at V and 10 bases at J, with 16 bases in the middle. CDR3 length equals 13 residues. The DNA of the CDR3 is TGTGCCAGCAGCACCGGGACACTCGGTCCCCAGCATTTT. Translating it yields CASSTGTLGPQHF.

The J gene is TRBJ1-5, the V gene TRBV19; a weak D match, TRBD1 (5 bases). The CDR3 sequence is 12 residues long. Trimming shortened V by 7 bases and J by 7 bases, and 11 bases separated the two germline ends. Germline V gives CDR1 LNHDA, CDR2 SQIVND (reference sequence). The CDR3: CASTRDAQPQHF. In nucleotides, the CDR3 is TGTGCCAGTACCCGGGACGCCCAGCCCCAGCATTTT.

This clone was seen only a few times. The chain employs TRBV6-1 and TRBJ1-5; TRBD1 agrees at 8 bases. The J segment lost 8 bases and the V segment lost 1 base, leaving 7 bases of the junction unmatched. Looked up from germline, CDR1 is MNHNS and CDR2 is SASEGT. The CDR3 is 15 residues long. The CDR3 region has the DNA TGTGCCAGCAGTGAAGGGGTAACACAGGGGGAGCCCCAGCATTTT. Its translation is CASSEGVTQGEPQHF.

CDR3 sequence reads: CASSPAARNTGELFF. DNA of the CDR3: TGTGCCAGCAGCCCAGCGGCAAGGAACACCGGGGAGCTGTTTTTT. The chain employs TRBV5-6 and TRBJ2-2; tentative D call: TRBD2 (5 bases). Trimming took 4 bases from V and 1 from J, leaving 11 bases between them. The germline CDR1 and CDR2 sequences are SGHDT and YYEEEE. The CDR3 loop spans 15 amino acids.

CDR3 sequence reads: CASSPTGGVEQYF. Here the CDR3 DNA reads TGTGCCAGCAGCCCCACGGGAGGAGTTGAGCAGTACTTC. The chain couples TRBV9 to TRBJ2-7, with 7 nucleotides matching TRBD2. J was trimmed by 7 bases and V by 4 bases; bases with no gene match: 8. Germline V gene data show CDR1 as SGDLS and CDR2 as YYNGEE. The CDR3 extends over 13 amino acids.

The chain uses TRBV6-6 and TRBJ2-2; D remains ambiguous. The CDR3 totals 13 residues. The germline V gene encodes CDR1 MNHNY and CDR2 SVGAGI (reference sequence). Trimming left V 0 bases short and J 4 bases short, with 3 bases between. This CDR3 reads CASSYSGTGELFF. The CDR3 DNA is TGTGCCAGCAGTTACTCCGGCACCGGGGAGCTGTTTTTT.

J is TRBJ2-1 and V is TRBV7-6; D might be TRBD2 (6 bases). V was shortened by 5 bases and J by 4 bases, with 9 bases between the two germline ends. Per the germline V gene, CDR1 is SGHVS and CDR2 is FNYEAQ. The CDR3 extends over 13 amino acids. CDR3 in DNA: TGTGCCAGCAGCGGGGGACTTTACAATGAGCAGTTCTTC. Protein: CASSGGLYNEQFF.

The V gene is TRBV5-4, the J gene TRBJ1-1; maybe TRBD1 (5 bases). The CDR3 sequence is 16 residues long. Trimming took off 4 bases at V and 1 base at J, with 17 bases between the two ends. Germline loops: CDR1 SGHNT, CDR2 YYREEE (reference sequence). CDR3 sequence: CASSPGGEGRNTEAFF. The DNA for the CDR3 is TGTGCCAGCAGCCCGGGCGGGGAGGGGAGGAACACTGAAGCTTTCTTT.

The chain is built from TRBV28 and TRBJ1-2, with D maybe TRBD1 (5 bases). Germline-derived CDR1 and CDR2 are MDHEN and SYDVKM. The CDR3 loop spans 15 amino acids. Between the trimmed V and J ends, which lost 7 bases and 4 bases, there was a span of 19 bases. The CDR3 reads CASNRSPSSRYGYTF. CDR3 coding DNA: TGTGCCAGCAACAGGTCCCCCTCGAGTCGCTATGGCTACACCTTC.

V is TRBV15 and J is TRBJ2-7; TRBD2 is a possible D gene (6 bases). The CDR3 runs 17 residues. V lost 3 bases to trimming and J lost 0 bases, with 18 bases between them. Looked up from germline, CDR1 is LNHNV and CDR2 is YYDKDF (reference sequence). The CDR3 region has the DNA TGTGCCACCAGCAGGAAACTGGGAGGCGGGGTCTCCTACGAGCAGTACTTC. Translated: CATSRKLGGGVSYEQYF.

This chain joins TRBV5-4 and TRBJ2-3, with 11 positions matching TRBD2. This CDR3 is 16 amino acids long. Trimming took 6 bases from V and 2 from J; bases not matched to a gene: 8. Germline V gene lookup returns CDR1 SGHNT and CDR2 YYREEE (reference sequence). The CDR3 nucleotides read TGTGCCAGCAATCAGGCTAGCGGGAGGATCACAGATACGCAGTATTTT. Protein product: CASNQASGRITDTQYF.

V and J are TRBV10-3 and TRBJ2-5, with D maybe TRBD1 (5 bases). The germline gives CDR1 ENHRY, CDR2 SYGVKD. V lost 0 bases to trimming and J lost 5 bases, with 13 bases between them. The CDR3 consists of 15 residues. The CDR3 is CAISESTRQGETQYF. CDR3 in DNA: TGTGCCATCAGTGAGTCTACGCGGCAGGGCGAGACCCAGTACTTC.

The CDR3 is CASSQDRGGYGELFF. DNA for the CDR3: TGTGCCAGCAGCCAAGACCGGGGGGGATACGGGGAGCTGTTTTTT. This chain connects TRBV3-1 (or the pseudogene TRBV3-2) to TRBJ2-2; 8 bases align to TRBD2. The ends lost 0 bases at V and 7 bases at J; junction bases unmatched: 4. Germline values: CDR1 LGHDT, CDR2 YNNKEL (reference sequence). The CDR3 totals 15 residues.

V usage is TRBV19 and J usage is TRBJ2-1; a possible D gene is TRBD1 (6 bases). The CDR3 spans 12 residues. The V and J ends lost 2 bases and 7 bases respectively, with 6 bases between them. Per germline, CDR1 LNHDA and CDR2 SQIVND (reference sequence). The CDR3 nucleotides are TGTGCCAGTAGTATACAGGGGAATGAGCAGTTCTTC. It specifies CASSIQGNEQFF.

The chain uses TRBV27 and TRBJ2-7; either TRBD1 or TRBD2 may fit D (5 bases each). V was trimmed by 6 bases and J by 1 base, leaving 10 bases between them. The CDR3 is made up of 13 amino acids. Germline V lookup: CDR1 MNHEY, CDR2 SMNVEV (reference sequence). In nucleotides, the CDR3 is TGTGCCAGCAGCAGGGTAGCGTCCTACGAGCAGTACTTC. Translation gives CASSRVASYEQYF.

The V and J genes are TRBV10-3 and TRBJ2-7; D might be TRBD1 (6 bases). The germline CDR1 and CDR2 sequences are ENHRY and SYGVKD. The CDR3 is 11 amino acids. V gave up 7 bases and J gave up 6 bases, with 10 bases separating them. The CDR3 nucleotides are TGTGCCATCAAGGGGGAGTCCGAGCAGTACTTC. This gives the protein CAIKGESEQYF.

Here the CDR3 reads CASSRGQGTGELFF. CDR3 coding DNA: TGTGCCAGCAGCAGGGGGCAAGGCACCGGGGAGCTGTTTTTT. The V call is TRBV7-8, the J call TRBJ2-2, with 7 bases lining up with TRBD1. The J segment lost 4 bases and the V segment lost 5 bases, leaving 4 bases of the junction unmatched. The CDR3 is made up of 14 amino acids. Germline V gene lookup returns CDR1 SGHVS and CDR2 FQNEAQ.